This passage covers 6 T cell receptor beta chains from one sample sequenced in a study of radiation and T cells in renal cell carcinoma. The table came from immunoSEQ multiplex PCR; TCRdb's copy has only in-frame clones and leaves some out. The sample lists over 60,000 clones; 65% to 90% were seen once. The time point was: blood 2 weeks post-SBRT. As to treatment: 15 Gy SBRT to primary tumor, nephrectomy 4 weeks later. The material sequenced was blood, taken from a patient whose treatment included radiotherapy and nephrectomy. The source of these receptors is a woman aged 45-59 years with renal cell carcinoma.

The rearrangement uses TRBV9 and TRBJ2-5; D might be TRBD1 or TRBD2, each matching 5 bases. Trimming shortened V by 5 bases and J by 4 bases, and 9 bases separated the two germline ends. The CDR3 length is 12 residues. From germline, CDR1 is SGDLS and CDR2 YYNGEE. CDR3 sequence reads: CASSRDRETQYF. CDR3 in DNA: TGTGCCAGCAGTCGGGACCGAGAGACCCAGTACTTC.

The gene calls are TRBV19 and TRBJ1-1, with a tentative D call TRBD1 (5 bases). Germline CDR1 reads LNHDA; CDR2 reads SQIVND (reference sequence). Trimming pared 0 bases from V and 3 bases from J, leaving 14 bases between. This CDR3 region has 16 residues. The CDR3 here is CASSIEAGLGDTEAFF. CDR3 bases: TGTGCCAGTAGTATAGAGGCGGGTTTGGGGGACACTGAAGCTTTCTTT.

V is TRBV11-3 and J is TRBJ2-1; possibly TRBD2 for D (5 bases). Germline V CDR1 and CDR2: SGHNT, YENEEA. Trimming removed 5 bases from V and 5 bases from J, with 13 bases in between. The CDR3 extends over 14 amino acids. The CDR3 nucleotides read TGTGCCAGCAGCCTAGGGAGCAAGGACAATGAGCAGTTCTTC. Amino acids: CASSLGSKDNEQFF. Full variable domain (rest looked up from reference TRBV11-3 and TRBJ2-1): EAGVVQSPRYKIIEKKQPVAFWCNPISGHNTLYWYLQNLGQGPELLIRYENEEAVDDSQLPKDRFSAERLKGVDSTLKIQPAELGDSAVYLCASSLGSKDNEQFFGPGTRLTVL.

CDR3 coding DNA: TGCGCCAGCAGCTCGGACAGGGGTGGCACAGATACGCAGTATTTT. Encoded protein: CASSSDRGGTDTQYF. The chain has TRBV5-1 and TRBJ2-3; TRBD1 matches at 9 bases. After removal of 3 bases from V and 1 base from J, the junction contained 3 bases not matched to a gene. The CDR3 is 15 amino acids. CDR1 and CDR2 from the germline V gene are SGHRS and YFSETQ.

The chain employs TRBV27 and TRBJ1-5; TRBD1 aligns across 9 bases. CDR3 size: 12 residues. Germline values: CDR1 MNHEY, CDR2 SMNVEV (reference sequence). The ends lost 10 bases at V and 7 bases at J; junction bases unmatched: 5. For the CDR3, the DNA is TGTGCCACAGGGACAGGGAACCAGCCCCAGCATTTT. Its translation: CATGTGNQPQHF.

The chain joins TRBV2 to TRBJ2-7, with D hard to call. Between the trimmed V and J ends, which lost 3 bases and 4 bases, there was a span of 13 bases. Looked up from germline, CDR1 is SNHLY and CDR2 is FYNNEI. This CDR3 has 14 residues. The CDR3 reads CASSDLTESYEQYF. CDR3 DNA sequence: TGTGCCAGCAGTGACTTGACGGAGTCGTACGAGCAGTACTTC.